What follows is one T cell receptor beta chain and its context. Its target is unknown. A read error may account for a junction end that differs from germline. The entry originates in a study of tumor-infiltrating lymphocytes in primary liver carcinoma. Study at large: Patients were both men and women, whose ages ran from 30 to 69 years. Productive TCRbeta reads per sample were roughly 3.5 to 7.13 million, not differing by tissue.

General study results and limits: Pairs of tumor regions overlapped more than tumor-adjacent and tumor-blood pairs did.

Germline DNA was also extracted, while the blood RNA originated from unsorted whole blood. Total RNA (about 500 ng) served as template for TCR beta cDNA synthesis primed by a constant-region primer. Slightly modified ARM-PCR with three nested multiplex PCR rounds yielded TCR beta libraries. A C-beta reverse primer and TRBV1-TRBV30 forward primers served in each of the first two PCR rounds, at ten to eleven cycles apiece. TCRdb independently ran MiXCR on the multiplex PCR reads; one entry per CDR3 protein. Of approximately 330,000 distinct CDR3 sequences listed, less than 65% are singletons. CDR1 is MNHEY, CDR2 SVGAGI, per germline. The CDR3 runs 13 residues.

Material for sequencing was peripheral blood. The chain is built from TRBV6-5 and TRBJ1-1; D not certain. This receptor was obtained from a man aged 35 to 55 with primary liver carcinoma and hepatitis B virus infection. The CDR3 is CVSSYSMNTEAFF. In nucleotides, the CDR3 is TGTGTCAGCAGTTACAGTATGAACACTGAAGCTTTCTTT.